This is a list of T cell receptor beta chains from one sample in a study of cytomegalovirus exposure and HLA in healthy donors. The table came from immunoSEQ multiplex PCR; TCRdb's copy has only in-frame clones and leaves some out. The sample has about 160,000 clones, roughly two thirds seen once. The source material was PBMCs. The source of these receptors is a woman in her 30s in good health and CMV-seronegative. Both conserved end residues are part of each CDR3. A D gene is named only where the DNA matches it firmly. The size field is filled for only some rows; it gives once, few, many or a size class.

V	J	D	size	DNA	CDR3
TRBV6-5	TRBJ1-1	.	few	TGTGCCAGCAGCCCTCCCGCAGGGTTAAGCACTGAAGCTTTCTTT	CASSPPAGLSTEAFF
TRBV11-1	TRBJ2-1	TRBD2	.	TGTGCCAGCAGCCAGACTAGCGGGAGGCACAATGAGCAGTTCTTC	CASSQTSGRHNEQFF
TRBV25-1	TRBJ2-7	.	.	TGTGCCAGCAAGGACAACTCCTACGAGCAGTACTTC	CASKDNSYEQYF
TRBV7-6	TRBJ2-2	TRBD2	.	TGTGCCGGCATCAAACTAGCGGGGGGGCCTGTGACCGGGGAGCTGTTTTTT	CAGIKLAGGPVTGELFF
TRBV28	TRBJ1-1	.	.	TGTGCCAGCACCCCCAGGGGTTTCACTGAAGCTTTCTTT	CASTPRGFTEAFF
TRBV4-3	TRBJ1-2	.	.	TGCGCCAGCAGCCAAGAACCCGGGGAGGACTATGGCTACACCTTC	CASSQEPGEDYGYTF
TRBV10-1	TRBJ2-5	.	.	TGCGCCAGCAGTGACCCCTATGGGGGGAGAGAGACCCAGTACTTC	CASSDPYGGRETQYF
TRBV4-2	TRBJ1-1	.	.	TGTGCCAGCAGCCAAGATCTAGAGAACACTGAAGCTTTCTTT	CASSQDLENTEAFF
TRBV5-6	TRBJ2-2	.	.	TGTGCCAGCAGCTTGGCCGGGGTTGGCACCGGGGAGCTGTTTTTT	CASSLAGVGTGELFF
TRBV5-6	TRBJ2-7	.	.	TGTGCCAGCAGCGTCACAAACGAGCAGTACTTC	CASSVTNEQYF
TRBV5-1	TRBJ1-1	TRBD1	few	TGCGCCAGCAGCCCGGAGGTACAGGGGGTTTACACTGAAGCTTTCTTT	CASSPEVQGVYTEAFF
TRBV4-1	TRBJ2-1	TRBD2	.	TGCGCCAGCAGCCTTAGCGGGAAATCCCCCAATGAGCAGTTCTTC	CASSLSGKSPNEQFF
TRBV4-3	TRBJ2-1	TRBD2	.	TGCGCCAGCAGCCCGTGGGGGGGGAACAATGAGCAGTTCTTC	CASSPWGGNNEQFF
TRBV19	TRBJ2-1	TRBD2	.	TGTGCCAGTAGTTCGACTAGCGGGTACCATGAGCAGTTCTTC	CASSSTSGYHEQFF
TRBV7-9	TRBJ2-1	.	.	TGTGCCAGCAGCTTTCAGAAAGAGCGGTACTACAATGAGCAGTTCTTC	CASSFQKERYYNEQFF
TRBV18	TRBJ1-1	.	.	TGTGCCAGCTCACCTCAGGGAATCAACACTGAAGCTTTCTTT	CASSPQGINTEAFF
TRBV5-1	TRBJ2-3	TRBD1	.	TGCGCCAGCAGCTTAGACTCAGGGGGCGCGACAGATACGCAGTATTTT	CASSLDSGGATDTQYF